This T cell receptor beta chain comes out of a study of T-cell reconstitution after alpha-beta-depleted transplantation in children. This sample's TCRbeta library carried unique molecular identifier barcodes. Each CDR3 protein gets one entry after TCRdb re-called the PCR reads with MiXCR. The table has about 240,000 distinct CDR3 sequences, under 30% seen once. The trim removed 6 bases at V and 7 bases at J, leaving 11 bases unmatched. Germline CDR1 SGHVS, CDR2 FQNEAQ. The CDR3 has 17 residues. The V gene is TRBV7-8, the J gene TRBJ2-1; 14 bases are shared with TRBD2. The TCR originated in a girl between 2 and 10 years old with Fanconi anemia, due to receive a stem cell transplant. The source material was PBMCs, sampled before TCRalphabeta/CD19-depleted stem cell transplant. CDR3 bases: TGTGCCAGCAGTCGAACCGGGACTAGCGGGGGTTCAAATGAGCAGTTCTTC. Amino acids: CASSRTGTSGGSNEQFF.